This T cell receptor beta chain was obtained from a study of blood T cell repertoires in COVID-19. About the study: PBMCs, B-cell-depleted T cells, or T cells provided the cDNA or gDNA that made up the material.

Only in-frame clones appear in the TCRdb table, and some are missing; sequencing was by immunoSEQ multiplex PCR. The repertoire holds 300,000 to 450,000 clones, with about 89% as singletons. This CDR3 comprises 14 residues. V was pared by 4 bases and J by 8 bases, with 14 bases between. Germline lookup yields CDR1 MDHEN and CDR2 SYDVKM. Patients in Seattle were enrolled during active infection, then followed longitudinally. The chain carries TRBV28 and TRBJ1-4, with a weak D call TRBD1 (6 bases). Input material: peripheral blood. This TCR derives from a woman in her twenties or thirties with COVID-19, enrolled during active disease. The chain's CDR3 is CASSYGDIREKLFF. DNA of the CDR3: TGTGCCAGCAGTTATGGGGACATACGGGAAAAACTGTTTTTT.